A selection of T cell receptor beta chains follows, all from one sample in a study of blood T cells in healthy people across ages. MiXCR was run by TCRdb on the 5' RACE reads, yielding one entry per CDR3 protein. The repertoire has some 940,000 distinct CDR3 sequences, roughly 29% of them found once; the top ten carry around 9.6%. This sample was also put to use in a study of T cells of mothers and their children.

The source material was blood. The receptors were sampled from a woman aged 40 to 55 in good health. The CDR3 runs from the conserved cysteine through the conserved F or W.

CDR3	V
CASSIPRWGNTEAFF	TRBV19
CASSVGQGLGQPQHF	TRBV7-3
CASGPGGAPTNEKLFF	TRBV5-4
CASSWASEGDEQFF	TRBV5-1
CASSQGPGDSYEQYF	TRBV14
CASSEGWGNEKLFF	TRBV6-1
CASSRGQGFPKLFF	TRBV28
CASGPGQGSLNRPQHF	TRBV7-2
CASSQDGRTGVYEQYF	TRBV3-1
CASSSSFDSYEQYF	TRBV9